This TCR beta chain stems from a study of CXCR3-negative and CXCR3-positive naive CD8 T cells. Germline loops: CDR1 LNHNV, CDR2 YYDKDF (reference sequence). The CDR3 covers 15 residues. Libraries were UMI-labeled 5' RACE TRB cDNA. TCRdb reprocessed the 5' RACE reads, keeping one entry per CDR3 protein, no DNA. The ten most abundant clones cover under 10% of a sample with about 39,000 distinct CDR3 sequences. The chain combines TRBV15 with TRBJ2-3; with no DNA, the TCRdb D assignment of TRBD2 cannot be verified. Sample: memory CD8+ T cells from blood. This sequence originates from a human donor in good health. Some clones in this sample may be carry-over from other donors' samples. The CDR3 here is CATSRVGRDTDTQYF.